The 23 T cell receptor beta chains below come from one sample, sequenced in a study of control samples from healthy donors and cancer patients. The assay was immunoSEQ multiplex PCR, and TCRdb's table has in-frame clones only and misses some. The table lists tens of thousands of clones, approximately 89% of them singletons. Sequencing used PBMCs. The receptors stem from a woman aged 35 to 49 with head and neck cancer.

V gene TRBV7-3 combines with J gene TRBJ2-7, with D possibly being TRBD2 (6 bases). This CDR3 is 14 amino acids long. V was pared by 2 bases and J by 3 bases, with 11 bases between. Per the germline V gene, CDR1 is SGHTA and CDR2 is FQGTGA. The CDR3 DNA reads TGTGCCAGCAGCTTAGGCGGGATCCTCTACGAGCAGTACTTC. Amino acid sequence: CASSLGGILYEQYF.

This chain uses TRBV6-5 with TRBJ1-2; TRBD1 matches at 8 bases. Germline trimming cut 2 bases from V and 6 bases from J; bases unmatched to any gene: 11. Germline V gene sequence: CDR1 MNHEY, CDR2 SVGAGI. The CDR3 runs 16 residues. The CDR3 region is CASSYLARQTGDGYTF. The CDR3 bases are TGTGCCAGCAGTTACCTTGCCCGGCAGACAGGGGATGGCTACACCTTC.

J is TRBJ1-4 and V is TRBV28; D ambiguous. The CDR3 runs 14 residues. Germline assignment: CDR1 MDHEN and CDR2 SYDVKM. The V and J ends lost 7 bases and 2 bases respectively, with 11 bases between them. CDR3 loop: CASTHGWTNEKLFF. The DNA of the CDR3 is TGTGCCAGCACCCACGGGTGGACTAATGAAAAACTGTTTTTT. Full variable domain (missing parts from reference TRBV28 and TRBJ1-4): DVKVTQSSRYLVKRTGEKVFLECVQDMDHENMFWYRQDPGLGLRLIYFSYDVKMKEKGDIPEGYSVSREKKERFSLILESASTNQTSMYLCASTHGWTNEKLFFGSGTQLSVL.

The rearrangement uses TRBV19 and TRBJ1-5; D is undetermined. The CDR3 sequence is 14 residues long. Deletions cut 3 bases from V and 7 bases from J, with 13 bases between. Germline loops: CDR1 LNHDA, CDR2 SQIVND (reference sequence). CDR3 protein: CASSMWRFEQPQHF. Here the CDR3 DNA reads TGTGCCAGTAGTATGTGGAGGTTTGAGCAGCCCCAGCATTTT. Combining the CDR3 with reference TRBV19 and TRBJ1-5 gives the whole variable domain DGGITQSPKYLFRKEGQNVTLSCEQNLNHDAMYWYRQDPGQGLRLIYYSQIVNDFQKGDIAEGYSVSREKKESFPLTVTSAQKNPTAFYLCASSMWRFEQPQHFGDGTRLSIL.

The chain uses TRBV5-4 and TRBJ1-2; maybe TRBD1 (6 bases). Germline CDR1 and CDR2: SGHNT and YYREEE (reference sequence). The V and J ends lost 4 bases and 2 bases respectively, with 15 bases between them. This CDR3 has 15 amino acids. CDR3 DNA sequence: TGTGCCAGCAGCACAGACAGGAGAGGGAACTATGGCTACACCTTC. Protein: CASSTDRRGNYGYTF.

This rearrangement joins TRBV30 to TRBJ2-5; D may be TRBD2 (5 bases). The V and J ends lost 0 bases and 6 bases respectively, with 11 bases between them. The germline V gene has CDR1 GTSNPN and CDR2 SVGIG (reference sequence). This CDR3 has 13 residues. CDR3 residues: CAWSVLGIKTQYF. CDR3 DNA sequence: TGTGCCTGGAGTGTACTAGGGATCAAGACCCAGTACTTC.

The J gene is TRBJ2-5, the V gene TRBV5-1; possible D gene TRBD1, 7 bases. Germline V gene data show CDR1 as SGHRS and CDR2 as YFSETQ. Trimming took off 0 bases at V and 4 bases at J, with 10 bases between the two ends. The length of the CDR3 is 14 residues. The CDR3 reads CASSLVQGGETQYF. As DNA, the CDR3 is TGCGCCAGCAGCTTGGTTCAGGGGGGAGAGACCCAGTACTTC.

V usage is TRBV19 and J usage is TRBJ2-1, with D uncertain. Per the germline V gene, CDR1 is LNHDA and CDR2 is SQIVND (reference sequence). The CDR3 extends over 12 amino acids. The ends were cut back, 1 base at V and 8 bases at J, with 6 bases in the middle. The CDR3: CASSIVGYEQFF. CDR3 nucleotide sequence: TGTGCCAGTAGTATAGTGGGGTATGAGCAGTTCTTC.

This rearrangement joins TRBV28 to TRBJ1-3; D unclear. In germline, CDR1 is MDHEN, CDR2 SYDVKM. V shed 6 bases and J shed 0 bases, with 12 bases lying between them. This CDR3 is 15 amino acids long. Here the CDR3 DNA reads TGTGCCAGCAGCCAAGCTTTTTACTCTGGAAACACCATATATTTT. Protein product: CASSQAFYSGNTIYF.

The chain is built from TRBV25-1 and TRBJ1-4; 7 positions agree with TRBD1. CDR1 is MGHDK, CDR2 SYGVNS, per germline. The CDR3 is 13 amino acids. The J segment lost 8 bases and the V segment lost 4 bases, leaving 4 bases of the junction unmatched. Here the CDR3 DNA reads TGTGCCAGCAGTGTACAGGGGCGAGAAAAACTGTTTTTT. It specifies CASSVQGREKLFF.

This chain joins TRBV5-1 and TRBJ1-1; D remains ambiguous. Germline-derived CDR1 and CDR2 are SGHRS and YFSETQ. V was trimmed by 3 bases and J by 0 bases, leaving 9 bases between them. The CDR3 totals 14 residues. The CDR3 sequence is CASSWSFMNTEAFF. CDR3 DNA sequence: TGCGCCAGCAGCTGGTCGTTCATGAACACTGAAGCTTTCTTT. The full variable domain, in which reference TRBV5-1 and TRBJ1-1 provide the parts outside the CDR3, is KAGVTQTPRYLIKTRGQQVTLSCSPISGHRSVSWYQQTPGQGLQFLFEYFSETQRNKGNFPGRFSGRQFSNSRSEMNVSTLELGDSALYLCASSWSFMNTEAFFGQGTRLTVV.

The gene calls are TRBV6-5 and TRBJ1-2; TRBD1 is a possible D gene (5 bases). The CDR3 is 13 amino acids. Germline V gene lookup returns CDR1 MNHEY and CDR2 SVGAGI. V was pared by 8 bases and J by 0 bases, with 10 bases between. As DNA, the CDR3 is TGTGCCAGCGGCAGACAGTCTAACTATGGCTACACCTTC. It encodes CASGRQSNYGYTF.

The J gene is TRBJ2-1, the V gene TRBV2; no reliable D call. The CDR3 extends over 13 amino acids. Germline values: CDR1 SNHLY, CDR2 FYNNEI. Trimming stripped 7 bases from V and 3 bases from J, with 10 bases between. The CDR3 bases are TGTGCCAGCAAATCAAGGATCTACAATGAGCAGTTCTTC. Residues: CASKSRIYNEQFF.

CDR3 sequence reads: CATIWGVRDYGYTF. CDR3 nucleotides: TGTGCCACCATCTGGGGGGTCCGCGACTATGGCTACACCTTC. The rearrangement links TRBV24-1 to TRBJ1-2; tentative D call: TRBD1 (5 bases). The V end lost 8 bases, the J end lost 3 bases, and 15 bases lay between the germline ends. The germline V gene has CDR1 KGHDR and CDR2 SFDVKD. This CDR3 spans 14 amino acids.

The V gene is TRBV6-6, the J gene TRBJ1-4; TRBD1 matches at 8 bases. The CDR3 spans 17 residues. V trimming: 5 bases; J trimming: 7 bases; junction bases outside the gene matches: 15. The germline V gene has CDR1 MNHNY and CDR2 SVGAGI (reference sequence). The CDR3 bases are TGTGCCAGCAGTCCGCGCCACTACAGGGGGAGAGGTGAAAAACTGTTTTTT. Amino acid sequence: CASSPRHYRGRGEKLFF.

This clone was observed a handful of times. This chain connects TRBV3-1 (or the pseudogene TRBV3-2) to TRBJ2-1, with D unclear. The CDR3 consists of 13 residues. Trimming stripped 4 bases from V and 4 bases from J, with 8 bases between. CDR1 is LGHDT and CDR2 is YNNKEL in the germline V gene (reference sequence). The CDR3 protein is CASSPQFYNEQFF. The CDR3 DNA is TGTGCCAGCAGCCCCCAATTTTACAATGAGCAGTTCTTC.

The V gene is TRBV10-3, the J gene TRBJ2-3, with 15 bases lining up with TRBD2. The V and J ends lost 3 bases and 5 bases, in that order; junction bases with no gene match: 9. Per the germline V gene, CDR1 is ENHRY and CDR2 is SYGVKD. This CDR3 has 18 amino acids. The CDR3 DNA is TGTGCCATCAGTGACCCAGGACTAGCGGGAGGGATTGGAGATACGCAGTATTTT. This gives the protein CAISDPGLAGGIGDTQYF.

The V call is TRBV5-4, the J call TRBJ2-1; D unclear. This CDR3 has 12 amino acids. V dropped 1 base and J dropped 3 bases, with 2 bases sitting between them. Germline CDR1 and CDR2: SGHNT and YYREEE (reference sequence). The CDR3 spells CASSLNYNEQFF. CDR3 sequence (DNA): TGTGCCAGCAGCTTGAACTACAATGAGCAGTTCTTC. Complete variable domain (other parts from reference TRBV5-4 and TRBJ2-1): ETGVTQSPTHLIKTRGQQVTLRCSSQSGHNTVSWYQQALGQGPQFIFQYYREEENGRGNFPPRFSGLQFPNYSSELNVNALELDDSALYLCASSLNYNEQFFGPGTRLTVL.

The chain combines TRBV29-1 with TRBJ2-1; no definite D call. V was trimmed by 5 bases and J by 4 bases, leaving 12 bases between them. CDR3 length: 13 residues. CDR1 and CDR2 (germline): SQVTM, ANQGSEA. The CDR3 spells CSVRPIGYNEQFF. Here the CDR3 DNA reads TGCAGCGTTCGCCCAATCGGGTACAATGAGCAGTTCTTC.

The chain couples TRBV19 to TRBJ2-1, with D unresolved. CDR3 length equals 13 residues. CDR1 and CDR2 from the germline V gene are LNHDA and SQIVND (reference sequence). V lost 3 bases, J lost 5 bases, and 8 bases lay in between. CDR3 protein: CASSIRLNNEQFF. The CDR3 DNA sequence: TGTGCCAGTAGTATTCGTCTCAACAATGAGCAGTTCTTC. Filled out from reference TRBV19 and TRBJ2-1, the complete variable domain reads DGGITQSPKYLFRKEGQNVTLSCEQNLNHDAMYWYRQDPGQGLRLIYYSQIVNDFQKGDIAEGYSVSREKKESFPLTVTSAQKNPTAFYLCASSIRLNNEQFFGPGTRLTVL.

The gene calls are TRBV5-1 and TRBJ2-2, with D possibly matching TRBD2 (6 bases). The CDR3 consists of 14 residues. Germline lookup yields CDR1 SGHRS and CDR2 YFSETQ. Trimming left V 4 bases short and J 1 base short, with 8 bases between. The CDR3 is CASSPRGNTGELFF. CDR3 in DNA: TGCGCCAGCAGCCCGCGGGGGAACACCGGGGAGCTGTTTTTT. Drawing the rest from reference TRBV5-1 and TRBJ2-2, the complete variable domain is KAGVTQTPRYLIKTRGQQVTLSCSPISGHRSVSWYQQTPGQGLQFLFEYFSETQRNKGNFPGRFSGRQFSNSRSEMNVSTLELGDSALYLCASSPRGNTGELFFGEGSRLTVL.

The J gene is TRBJ2-1, the V gene TRBV27; either TRBD1 or TRBD2 may fit D (5 bases each). The germline gives CDR1 MNHEY, CDR2 SMNVEV (reference sequence). V was clipped by 5 bases and J by 9 bases, with 11 bases between them. The CDR3 is made up of 12 amino acids. For the CDR3, the DNA is TGTGCCAGCAGTATCAGGGCGGGTGAGCAGTTCTTC. The encoded protein is CASSIRAGEQFF.

CDR3 loop: CASSSRRTSEPYEQYF. CDR3 coding DNA: TGTGCCAGCAGCTCTCGGCGGACTAGCGAACCCTACGAGCAGTACTTC. The gene calls are TRBV13 and TRBJ2-7; 9 nucleotides agree with TRBD2. The CDR3 is 16 amino acids. V dropped 4 bases and J dropped 2; count of bases not matched to a gene: 9. CDR1 and CDR2 (germline): PRHDT, FYEKMQ (reference sequence).